The T cell receptor (beta chain) described here comes from a study of blood T cells in healthy people across ages. Study context: Template switching recovered approximately one barcoded beta molecule for every two T cells. Study-wide findings and caveats: PBMCs went unsorted, and a conclusive naive versus antigen-experienced comparison was therefore prevented. Lack of knowledge of donor CMV status possibly confounded expanded clonotype changes. Diversity was higher, and naive CD4+ cells more numerous, in long-lived donors than in aged donors.

The authors ran a second PCR of 7 to 11 cycles using a sample-barcoded 5' primer and a J-beta primer mix. TCRdb processed the 5' RACE reads anew with MiXCR; each CDR3 protein has one entry. Of approximately 1,700,000 distinct CDR3 sequences listed, roughly two fifths are singletons. This clonotype was observed a few times. The target antigen is unknown. The V and J ends lost 5 bases and 1 base respectively, with 12 bases between them. The CDR3 contains 14 residues. From germline, CDR1 is MNHEY and CDR2 SMNVEV (reference sequence). This sequence originates from a human donor in good health. The V call is TRBV27, the J call TRBJ2-7, with D possibly TRBD2 on 5 matching bases. Material: blood. This chain's CDR3 is CASSRGRPSYEQYF. DNA of the CDR3: TGTGCCAGCAGTCGGGGTAGGCCTTCCTACGAGCAGTACTTC.